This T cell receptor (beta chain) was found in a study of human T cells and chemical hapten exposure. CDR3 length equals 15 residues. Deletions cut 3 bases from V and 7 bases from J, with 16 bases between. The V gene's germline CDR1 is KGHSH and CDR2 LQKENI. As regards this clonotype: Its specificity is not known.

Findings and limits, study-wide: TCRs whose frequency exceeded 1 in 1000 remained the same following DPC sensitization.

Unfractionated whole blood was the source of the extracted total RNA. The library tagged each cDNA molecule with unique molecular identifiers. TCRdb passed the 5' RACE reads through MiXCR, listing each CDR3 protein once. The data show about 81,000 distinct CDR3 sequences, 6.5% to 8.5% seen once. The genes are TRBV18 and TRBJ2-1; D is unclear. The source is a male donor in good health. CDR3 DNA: TGTGCCAGCTCACCTTCACAAGTTACGGGTAATGAGCAGTTCTTC. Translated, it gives CASSPSQVTGNEQFF.